These 11 T cell receptor beta chains came from one sample sequenced in a study of T cells after yellow fever vaccination. MiXCR was run by TCRdb on the 5' RACE reads, yielding one entry per CDR3 protein. The sample has 29,000 or so distinct CDR3 sequences; around 5.8% are singletons. The sample here was PBMCs, either bulk or a sorted T-cell subset (CD4+, CD8+, memory, or dextramer-sorted; not recorded which), taken on the day of the yellow fever booster vaccination. The receptors derive from a man aged 30 to 39 who received the YFV17D yellow fever vaccine.

In its sample, this clonotype ranks as medium-sized (0.01 to 0.1%). V usage is TRBV28 and J usage is TRBJ2-3, with D hard to call. CDR1 and CDR2 from the germline V gene are MDHEN and SYDVKM. The CDR3 is 12 amino acids. V lost 6 bases, J lost 0 bases, and 4 bases lay in between. CDR3: CASSLSTDTQYF. In DNA form, the CDR3 reads TGTGCCAGCAGCCTCAGCACAGATACGCAGTATTTT.

The V gene is TRBV2, the J gene TRBJ1-1; D is unresolved. This CDR3 is 10 amino acids long. With 6 bases removed from V and 3 bases from J, the gap between germline ends came to 2 bases. CDR1 is SNHLY and CDR2 is FYNNEI in the germline V gene. CDR3: CASRDTEAFF. The DNA for the CDR3 is TGTGCCAGCAGGGACACTGAAGCTTTCTTT. Full variable domain (rest looked up from reference TRBV2 and TRBJ1-1): EPEVTQTPSHQVTQMGQEVILRCVPISNHLYFYWYRQILGQKVEFLVSFYNNEISEKSEIFDDQFSVERPDGSNFTLKIRSTKLEDSAMYFCASRDTEAFFGQGTRLTVV.

This clonotype was counted ten times or more. The V and J genes are TRBV18 and TRBJ2-1; D not resolved. Trimming removed 5 bases from V and 4 bases from J, with 9 bases in between. This CDR3 comprises 13 residues. The germline V gene encodes CDR1 KGHSH and CDR2 LQKENI. The CDR3 sequence is CASSVTPYNEQFF. The CDR3, as DNA: TGTGCCAGCTCAGTGACACCTTACAATGAGCAGTTCTTC.

This clonotype showed up many times. This chain links TRBV6-2 or TRBV6-3 with TRBJ2-1, with TRBD2 matching 8 bases. The germline gives CDR1 MNHEY, CDR2 SVGEGT. The CDR3 extends over 14 amino acids. The ends lost 4 bases at V and 4 bases at J; junction bases unmatched: 3. The CDR3 loop is CASSWTSSYNEQFF. The CDR3 DNA sequence: TGTGCCAGCAGTTGGACTAGCAGTTACAATGAGCAGTTCTTC.

This clonotype was detected ten times or more. The chain uses TRBV6-5 and TRBJ1-4, with unresolved D. Trimming left V 6 bases short and J 5 bases short, with 7 bases between. CDR3 length: 12 amino acids. CDR1 is MNHEY, CDR2 SVGAGI, per germline. CDR3 in DNA: TGTGCCAGCAGCGGAGAGAATGAAAAACTGTTTTTT. This codes for CASSGENEKLFF.

This clonotype was seen repeatedly, ten times or more. CDR3 DNA: TGCGCCAGCAGTTCGGCGGGGGGGAGCACAGATACGCAGTATTTT. As protein: CASSSAGGSTDTQYF. The chain is built from TRBV5-1 and TRBJ2-3; 9 bases align to TRBD2. This CDR3 comprises 15 residues. CDR1 is SGHRS, CDR2 YFSETQ, per germline. V lost 5 bases to trimming and J lost 0 bases; unmatched junction nucleotides: 4.

At least ten counts were recorded for this clonotype. The CDR3 spells CASSRRPGQGAYEQYF. The DNA for the CDR3 is TGTGCCAGCAGCCGTCGACCGGGACAGGGGGCCTACGAGCAGTACTTC. This chain joins TRBV7-9 and TRBJ2-7, with TRBD1 matching 11 bases. The germline gives CDR1 SEHNR, CDR2 FQNEAQ (reference sequence). The trim removed 5 bases at V and 2 bases at J, leaving 8 bases unmatched. The CDR3 has 16 amino acids.

This clonotype occurred a few times. This chain joins TRBV20-1 and TRBJ1-5, with 8 positions matching TRBD1. The CDR3 loop spans 14 amino acids. Germline V gene data show CDR1 as DFQATT and CDR2 as SNEGSKA (reference sequence). With V trimmed by 6 bases and J by 4 bases, 8 bases remained unmatched. This chain's CDR3 is CSAANRGGNQPQHF. The CDR3 nucleotides are TGCAGTGCAGCGAACAGGGGGGGTAATCAGCCCCAGCATTTT.

This clonotype has ten or more counts. Here the CDR3 reads CSAITGPRGTEAFF. The CDR3 DNA follows: TGCAGTGCCATCACGGGACCCAGAGGGACTGAAGCTTTCTTT. The chain links TRBV20-1 to TRBJ1-1; tentative D call: TRBD1 (5 bases). The V gene lost 6 bases and the J gene lost 5 bases, with 19 bases spanning the gap. Per the germline V gene, CDR1 is DFQATT and CDR2 is SNEGSKA (reference sequence). This CDR3 comprises 14 residues.

This clonotype was counted only a few times. The V gene is TRBV7-8, the J gene TRBJ2-7, with D unresolved. The CDR3 runs 14 residues. Trimming cost V 1 base and J 3 bases, with 10 bases left between them. Germline-derived CDR1 and CDR2 are SGHVS and FQNEAQ. The CDR3 sequence is CASSLVGQRYEQYF. The DNA for the CDR3 is TGTGCCAGCAGCTTAGTCGGGCAGCGCTACGAGCAGTACTTC.

The table lists this clonotype with many counts. The genes are TRBV7-2 and TRBJ2-1; D gene unclear. Germline CDR1 SGHTA, CDR2 FQGNSA. The CDR3 sequence is 14 residues long. V lost 5 bases and J 2 bases, leaving 10 bases between the germline ends. The CDR3 DNA is TGTGCCAGCAGCCCCGCGATCCCCTACAATGAGCAGTTCTTC. Its protein product is CASSPAIPYNEQFF.